One and the same sample provided the 22 T cell receptor beta chains below, sequenced in a study of T cells in Graves' hyperthyroidism and ophthalmopathy. Authors of the study amplified TCR beta CDR3 regions from RNA transcripts. The HTBI primer set was used in a first-round RT-PCR of the TCR CDR3. Each CDR3 protein is one row after TCRdb ran MiXCR on the multiplex PCR reads. In the table there are about 480,000 distinct CDR3 sequences, roughly 22% of which are singletons. Sequenced material: blood. The source is a woman between 65 and 79 years old with Graves' ophthalmopathy.

This clonotype was detected ten times or more. V usage is TRBV27 and J usage is TRBJ2-2, with a possible D match to TRBD2 (6 bases). Germline values: CDR1 MNHEY, CDR2 SMNVEV (reference sequence). V shed 6 bases and J shed 5 bases, with 13 bases lying between them. The CDR3 totals 14 residues. For the CDR3, the DNA is TGTGCCAGCAGACGGCGGGGAAAGACCGGGGAGCTGTTTTTT. This sequence encodes CASRRRGKTGELFF.

This clonotype turned up a few times. V is TRBV7-2 and J is TRBJ2-7, with TRBD2 as a possible D gene (6 bases). The V gene's germline CDR1 is SGHTA and CDR2 FQGNSA. The CDR3 length is 14 residues. The germline V and J ends were trimmed by 1 base and 3 bases, with 10 bases remaining between them. CDR3 sequence: CASSLVGGNYEQYF. The DNA of the CDR3 is TGTGCCAGCAGCTTAGTGGGAGGAAACTACGAGCAGTACTTC.

This chain connects TRBV9 to TRBJ2-1, with 9 positions matching TRBD2. There are 16 residues in the CDR3. CDR1 and CDR2 (germline): SGDLS, YYNGEE. Trimming at V came to 0 bases and at J to 9 bases, leaving 10 bases not matched to a gene. CDR3 protein: CASSVEVSGSLGEQFF. The CDR3 DNA is TGTGCCAGCAGCGTAGAAGTTAGCGGGAGTTTGGGTGAGCAGTTCTTC.

In this sample, this clonotype turned up once. The rearrangement uses TRBV28 and TRBJ1-5; a possible D gene is TRBD1 (5 bases). From germline, CDR1 is MDHEN and CDR2 SYDVKM. The CDR3 sequence is 14 residues long. The germline V and J ends were trimmed by 2 bases and 7 bases, with 12 bases remaining between them. The CDR3 sequence: CASSLAGVRQPQHF. The CDR3 DNA reads as TGTGCCAGCAGTTTAGCGGGGGTACGACAGCCCCAGCATTTT.

This clonotype was counted a few times. This chain connects TRBV20-1 to TRBJ1-1; D possibly corresponds to TRBD1 (6 bases). The CDR3 spans 14 residues. V lost 3 bases and J 0 bases, leaving 11 bases between the germline ends. Germline CDR1 DFQATT, CDR2 SNEGSKA (reference sequence). The CDR3 sequence is CSARPTGLNTEAFF. CDR3 coding DNA: TGCAGTGCTAGGCCCACAGGGTTGAACACTGAAGCTTTCTTT.

Ten or more counts support this clonotype. An end of the junction differs from the germline gene, which may be a read error. J is TRBJ1-1 and V is TRBV5-1, with D possibly TRBD1 on 6 matching bases. Germline lookup yields CDR1 SGHRS and CDR2 YFSETQ. This CDR3 comprises 12 residues. CDR3 loop: CASSLTGTEAFF. DNA of the CDR3: TGTGCCAGCAGCTTAACCGGGACAGAAGCTTTCTTT.

The rearrangement uses TRBV18 and TRBJ2-3; no reliable D call. Germline V gene data show CDR1 as KGHSH and CDR2 as LQKENI. The length of the CDR3 is 14 residues. Trimming took 0 bases from V and 10 from J, leaving 14 bases between them. CDR3 in DNA: TGTGCCAGCTCACCACCGTCCGGGCGATACGCGCAGTATTTT. Its translation is CASSPPSGRYAQYF.

This clonotype was observed a few times. The J gene is TRBJ2-5, the V gene TRBV2; D uncertain. This CDR3 comprises 12 residues. Trimming shortened V by 3 bases and J by 3 bases, and 5 bases separated the two germline ends. The germline CDR1 and CDR2 sequences are SNHLY and FYNNEI. This chain's CDR3 is CASSELEETQYF. The CDR3 DNA reads TGTGCCAGCAGTGAGCTGGAAGAGACCCAGTACTTC.

The CDR3 DNA reads TGTGCCAGCACTCGCATGATTACAGGGAGTGGCTACACCTTC. Protein sequence: CASTRMITGSGYTF. The J gene is TRBJ1-2, the V gene TRBV2; possibly TRBD1 for D (6 bases). The CDR3 has 14 residues. CDR1 and CDR2 from the germline V gene are SNHLY and FYNNEI. Trimming took off 7 bases at V and 7 bases at J, with 19 bases between the two ends.

This clonotype has only a few counts. This chain connects TRBV9 to TRBJ1-5; D might be TRBD1 (6 bases). Germline V gene lookup returns CDR1 SGDLS and CDR2 YYNGEE. The V and J ends lost 7 bases and 5 bases respectively, with 13 bases between them. This CDR3 region has 13 residues. CDR3 in DNA: TGTGCCAGCGTACAGGGTTCCTATCAGCCCCAGCATTTT. It encodes CASVQGSYQPQHF.

The V and J genes are TRBV2 and TRBJ1-4; D is perhaps TRBD1 (6 bases). From germline, CDR1 is SNHLY and CDR2 FYNNEI. With 3 bases removed from V and 4 bases from J, the gap between germline ends came to 12 bases. The CDR3 spans 15 residues. The DNA for the CDR3 is TGTGCCAGCAGTGAGGGGGGGGCCGGTAATGAAAAACTGTTTTTT. Protein sequence: CASSEGGAGNEKLFF.

The chain uses TRBV6-1 and TRBJ2-1; TRBD2 agrees at 7 bases. Germline lookup yields CDR1 MNHNS and CDR2 SASEGT. V lost 7 bases to trimming and J lost 5 bases; unmatched junction nucleotides: 14. CDR3 length equals 16 residues. DNA for the CDR3: TGTGCCAGCACCCCCGTTGAGGGAGGGAGGGACAATGAGCAGTTCTTC. Encoded protein: CASTPVEGGRDNEQFF.

This chain uses TRBV6-1 with TRBJ1-3, with 9 bases lining up with TRBD1. This CDR3 is 15 amino acids long. From germline, CDR1 is MNHNS and CDR2 SASEGT. Losses at the gene ends were 7 bases for V and 4 bases for J; bases not matched to a gene: 8. The CDR3 DNA follows: TGTGCCAGCATTGTACAGGGGGCTTACGGAAACACCATATATTTT. It translates to CASIVQGAYGNTIYF.

This clonotype was seen a handful of times. The chain carries TRBV7-9 and TRBJ1-1; possibly TRBD1 for D (6 bases). The length of the CDR3 is 16 residues. V lost 5 bases, J lost 1 base, and 17 bases lay in between. Germline V lookup: CDR1 SEHNR, CDR2 FQNEAQ (reference sequence). DNA for the CDR3: TGTGCCAGCAGCCGACGTGGGTCAGGGGCGAACACTGAAGCTTTCTTT. It translates to CASSRRGSGANTEAFF. Looking up the rest from reference TRBV7-9 and TRBJ1-1 gives the full variable domain: DTGVSQNPRHKITKRGQNVTFRCDPISEHNRLYWYRQTLGQGPEFLTYFQNEAQLEKSRLLSDRFSAERPKGSFSTLEIQRTEQGDSAMYLCASSRRGSGANTEAFFGQGTRLTVV.

There are a few counts of this clonotype. V gene TRBV9 combines with J gene TRBJ2-7; D is perhaps TRBD1 (6 bases). Trimming took 0 bases from V and 3 from J, leaving 10 bases between them. The CDR3 has 14 residues. Germline values: CDR1 SGDLS, CDR2 YYNGEE. CDR3 bases: TGTGCCAGCAGCGTAGATATAGGGGGCTACGAGCAGTACTTC. It codes for CASSVDIGGYEQYF.

V gene TRBV5-5 combines with J gene TRBJ1-6, with no clear D. Trimming took 4 bases from V and 0 from J, leaving 8 bases between them. The CDR3 contains 15 residues. Germline CDR1 reads SGHKS; CDR2 reads YYEKEE (reference sequence). The CDR3: CASSAMSSYNSPLHF. The CDR3 DNA reads TGTGCCAGCAGCGCGATGAGCTCCTATAATTCACCCCTCCACTTT.

This chain uses TRBV6-1 with TRBJ2-5, with TRBD2 as a possible D gene (5 bases). Germline CDR1 MNHNS, CDR2 SASEGT. Trimming left V 10 bases short and J 1 base short, with 19 bases between. There are 15 residues in the CDR3. In nucleotides, the CDR3 is TGTGCCACCCACCGAGGGTCCGATTCCCAAGAGACCCAGTACTTC. Translation gives CATHRGSDSQETQYF.

This clonotype was counted many times. The genes are TRBV7-2 and TRBJ2-2, with D unclear. The ends were cut back, 0 bases at V and 5 bases at J, with 1 base in the middle. Looked up from germline, CDR1 is SGHTA and CDR2 is FQGNSA. This CDR3 has 12 residues. The CDR3 sequence: CASSLATGELFF. CDR3 DNA sequence: TGTGCCAGCAGCTTAGCTACCGGGGAGCTGTTTTTT.

This clonotype was observed at least ten times. The genes are TRBV2 and TRBJ2-7; D is uncertain. V shed 8 bases and J shed 2 bases, with 10 bases lying between them. The V gene's germline CDR1 is SNHLY and CDR2 FYNNEI. CDR3 length: 12 residues. Here the CDR3 reads CASVYDPYEQYF. In DNA, the CDR3 is TGTGCCAGCGTGTACGACCCCTACGAGCAGTACTTC.

This clonotype showed up many times. The chain couples TRBV3-1 to TRBJ1-1; TRBD1 might be the D (5 bases). The V end was cut by 4 bases, the J end by 0 bases, with 12 bases between. This CDR3 region has 15 residues. Germline CDR1 LGHDT, CDR2 YNNKEL (reference sequence). CDR3 sequence reads: CASSLDRVLNTEAFF. The DNA for the CDR3 is TGTGCCAGCAGCCTAGACAGAGTGTTGAACACTGAAGCTTTCTTT.

The V gene is TRBV18, the J gene TRBJ2-5; D remains ambiguous. Germline V gives CDR1 KGHSH, CDR2 LQKENI. The CDR3 contains 15 residues. V lost 0 bases and J 6 bases, leaving 14 bases between the germline ends. In DNA, the CDR3 is TGTGCCAGCTCACCACCAGGCCAGTTGTGGCAGACCCAGTACTTC. This gives the protein CASSPPGQLWQTQYF.

About this clonotype itself: This may arise from a read error, as a much more abundant clone is one base away. The rearrangement uses TRBV6-1 and TRBJ2-7, with D possibly being TRBD1 (5 bases). Germline V CDR1 and CDR2: MNHNS, SASEGT. V lost 5 bases to trimming and J lost 5 bases, with 7 bases between them. There are 11 residues in the CDR3. The CDR3 reads CASSWGHEQYF. In nucleotides, the CDR3 is TGTGCCAGCAGTTGGGGCCACGAGCAGTACTTC.